This T cell receptor (beta chain) was documented in a study of synovial regulatory T cells in juvenile arthritis. Study conclusions and caveats: Blood Treg cells that were inflammation-associated showed lower TCR diversity than other blood Treg cells.

Clones were read by immunoSEQ multiplex PCR, and TCRdb kept only the in-frame ones, dropping some. This sample's table reports about 10,000 clones. This CDR3 spans 15 amino acids. Only the protein is on record. The germline V gene has CDR1 SGDLS and CDR2 YYNGEE. As concerns this clone: The target antigen is unknown.

V and J are TRBV9 and TRBJ1-1; TCRdb's D gene call, TRBD1, goes unchecked for lack of DNA. This sequence was found in a donor aged 2-30 years with juvenile idiopathic arthritis. Sequenced sample: Treg cells from blood. The subset was: remaining (HLA-DR-negative) circulating blood Treg cells. Here the CDR3 reads CASRKWTGLDTEAFF.